A selection of T cell receptor beta chains follows, all from one sample in a study of neurological immune-mediated disorders. TCRdb reprocessed the 5' RACE reads via MiXCR and lists one record per CDR3 protein. The table has roughly 10,000 distinct CDR3 sequences, 20% to 25% seen once. Sequenced: CD8+ T cells from blood. The receptor source for this set is a woman aged 40 to 50 with multiple sclerosis. CDR3s include the opening cysteine and the closing phenylalanine or tryptophan. Size is omitted from some rows. Given values are once, few, many or a class for expanded clones.

many,TRBJ2-7,TRBV10-3,CAISEGRTARLITYEQYF
many,TRBJ2-7,TRBV12-2,CASHGQGAYEQYF
medium-sized,TRBJ1-4,TRBV9,CASSSPLRDGENEKLFF
medium-sized,TRBJ1-2,TRBV20-1,CSAGELDGYTF
-,TRBJ1-2,TRBV5-6,CASSLFSQGARGYTF
many,TRBJ2-3,TRBV6-5,CASSPRPGTDTQYF
-,TRBJ1-3,TRBV3-1,CASSPYRDSGNTIYF
many,TRBJ1-1,TRBV5-1,CASSLDRNTEAFF
medium-sized,TRBJ2-7,TRBV4-1,CASSPDRGHEQYF
medium-sized,TRBJ1-4,TRBV27,CASIRNLCEKLFF
many,TRBJ2-3,TRBV7-9,CASSLFPDTQYF
-,TRBJ2-7,TRBV2,CASSPTYEQYF
many,TRBJ2-1,TRBV7-8,CASSWSPSGDNNEQFF
many,TRBJ1-1,TRBV5-4,CASSLSGAEAFF
many,TRBJ2-1,TRBV11-2,CASSFVAVSSYNEQFF
many,TRBJ2-2,TRBV6-4,CASSPRGASTGELFF
medium-sized,TRBJ1-1,TRBV15,CATTNRGRDTEAFF
medium-sized,TRBJ2-7,TRBV9,CASSLREETYEQYF
many,TRBJ2-7,TRBV7-9,CASSEGQGQSYEQYF
medium-sized,TRBJ2-1,TRBV9,CASRDTAEDEQFF
many,TRBJ2-7,TRBV5-1,CASSSGLAGGYEQYF
many,TRBJ1-2,TRBV2,CASMGTVFAF
medium-sized,TRBJ2-7,TRBV9,CASSVFDSSYEQYF
many,TRBJ2-7,TRBV25-1,CASSDPTVDGYEQYF
-,TRBJ1-2,TRBV20-1,CSAREGYGYTF
many,TRBJ1-1,TRBV9,CASSPTGGATEAFF
many,TRBJ2-5,TRBV7-9,CATGGGGQETQYF
many,TRBJ2-6,TRBV15,CATTGPLRASTGANVLTF
-,TRBJ2-2,TRBV12-3/TRBV12-4,CASSFDRNTGELFF
many,TRBJ2-7,TRBV11-2,CASSLEGTGGYEQYF
few,TRBJ1-1,TRBV5-1,CASSLGWIYTEAFF
medium-sized,TRBJ2-7,TRBV29-1,CSVIRTDYEQYF
-,TRBJ2-7,TRBV7-9,CASSLVGPTAGYF
-,TRBJ2-1,TRBV20-1,CSARWSYNEQFF
many,TRBJ1-5,TRBV7-8,CASSLLTGYQPQHF
many,TRBJ2-3,TRBV20-1,CSANSGGTTTDTQYF
once,TRBJ2-3,TRBV7-2,CASSLERPPDTQYF
many,TRBJ1-5,TRBV7-8,CASSWGGPNQPQHF
many,TRBJ2-7,TRBV20-1,CSAYDRFSSYEQYF
-,TRBJ2-1,TRBV28,CASSPADRDYNEQFF
-,TRBJ2-2,TRBV7-8,CASSLGGAVTGELFF
many,TRBJ1-2,TRBV5-1,CASTLTGGYGYTF
-,TRBJ2-7,TRBV7-6,CASSFGGGRVTYEQYF
-,TRBJ1-2,TRBV11-2,CASRRTGHGYTF
once,TRBJ2-5,TRBV10-2,CASSRTDVQETQYF
medium-sized,TRBJ2-3,TRBV6-6,CASSSQQGAFPTDTQYF
once,TRBJ1-1,TRBV10-3,CAISRQGENTEAFF
-,TRBJ2-3,TRBV5-1,CASSLGLAGESQYF
-,TRBJ1-1,TRBV5-1,CASSNTGNVAEAFF